This paragraph covers one T cell receptor (beta chain) sequence. The data stem from a study of blood T cell repertoires in COVID-19. Study context: Donors in the United States, Italy and Spain gave samples during acute or convalescent COVID-19. The analysed material was cDNA or gDNA that came from T cells, B-cell-depleted T cells, or PBMCs.

Authors' methods: By means of reference gene primer amplification, nucleated cell counts were estimated. The data were produced by immunoSEQ multiplex PCR, yet TCRdb's version contains in-frame clones alone and is incomplete. The V and J calls and the clone size are those of that table, but D and trimming were determined from the DNA. This table holds approximately 100,000 clones, about 87% found once. This clonotype originated in a human donor in a cohort sampled during active COVID-19. The specimen was peripheral blood.

Here the CDR3 reads CASSLGPSSYEQYF. In DNA form, the CDR3 reads TGTGCCAGCAGCTTAGGCCCGAGCTCCTACGAGCAGTACTTC. This sequence joins TRBV13 and TRBJ2-7; D is uncertain. The germline gives CDR1 PRHDT, CDR2 FYEKMQ (reference sequence). The CDR3 runs to 14 residues. The V end was cut by 0 bases, the J end by 0 bases, with 6 bases between.